This T cell receptor beta chain originates from a study of blood T cell repertoires in COVID-19. Study-level background: The origin of the acute and convalescent COVID-19 samples was the United States, Italy and Spain. Sources were T cells, B-cell-depleted T cells, or PBMCs; the material itself was cDNA or gDNA.

This CDR3 is built from 16 residues. The germline gives CDR1 MGHRA, CDR2 YSYEKL. V was clipped by 3 bases and J by 5 bases, with 16 bases between them. In the original processing: How many nucleated cells were present was estimated from reference gene primer amplification. Repertoires were generated with immunoSEQ multiplex PCR, while TCRdb's copy carries only in-frame clones and drops some. The D gene and trimming were derived from the DNA, and the V and J assignments and clone size from that table. The repertoire holds 170,000 or so clones, with nearly 80% as singletons. Sequenced input: peripheral blood. This sequence joins TRBV4-1 and TRBJ1-4; D ambiguous. The clonotype originates from a woman between 65 and 79 years old with acute or convalescent COVID-19. CDR3: CASSHLKRTPNEKLFF. Written as DNA, the CDR3 is TGCGCCAGCAGCCACCTAAAACGGACTCCGAATGAAAAACTGTTTTTT.